These 21 T cell receptor beta chains were sequenced from one sample in a study of regulatory and conventional T cells in RAG deficiency. The assay was immunoSEQ multiplex PCR, and TCRdb's table has in-frame clones only and misses some. The table includes 30,000 to 40,000 clones, approximately 91% detected once. Another study also made use of these data, one on regulatory T cells. That study adds: The PCR used 52 TRBV and 13 TRBJ primers.

Specimen: CD8+ T cells sorted from blood. These TCRs come from a human donor in good health.

The J gene is TRBJ2-3, the V gene TRBV6-1; 8 bases agree with TRBD2. Germline V CDR1 and CDR2: MNHNS, SASEGT. Trimming cost V 4 bases and J 2 bases; bases outside gene matches: 8. The CDR3 covers 16 residues. CDR3 coding DNA: TGTGCCAGCAGTGTCCTAACTAGCGGACACACAGATACGCAGTATTTT. Its translation: CASSVLTSGHTDTQYF.

The chain has TRBV5-1 and TRBJ1-1; no firm D call. Germline V lookup: CDR1 SGHRS, CDR2 YFSETQ. The V end was cut by 3 bases, the J end by 7 bases, with 7 bases between. The CDR3 sequence is 11 residues long. The CDR3 nucleotides are TGCGCCAGCAGCTACCAAGGTGAAGCTTTCTTT. Translated: CASSYQGEAFF.

J is TRBJ2-3 and V is TRBV29-1; 8 nucleotides match TRBD2. Trimming took 7 bases from V and 6 from J; bases not matched to a gene: 9. CDR3 length: 13 amino acids. In germline, CDR1 is SQVTM, CDR2 ANQGSEA. The CDR3 protein is CSAGGGRDDTQYF. In DNA form, the CDR3 reads TGCAGCGCCGGCGGGGGGCGTGATGATACGCAGTATTTT.

This chain's CDR3 is CASSRENSYNEQFF. CDR3 bases: TGTGCCAGCAGCCGAGAGAATTCCTACAATGAGCAGTTCTTC. V gene TRBV11-2 combines with J gene TRBJ2-1, with D unclear. Germline CDR1 reads SGHAT; CDR2 reads FQNNGV. V dropped 5 bases and J dropped 1 base, with 9 bases sitting between them. The CDR3 spans 14 residues.

This clone was seen a single time. The chain links TRBV6-5 to TRBJ2-7; D possibly corresponds to TRBD1 (5 bases). With 5 bases removed from V and 1 base from J, the gap between germline ends came to 9 bases. This CDR3 region has 13 residues. CDR1 is MNHEY, CDR2 SVGAGI, per germline. The CDR3 DNA is TGTGCCAGCAGTGTGACAGATTCCTACGAGCAGTACTTC. Translation gives CASSVTDSYEQYF.

The CDR3 is CASSVLPDASTDTQYF. The CDR3 DNA is TGTGCCAGCAGTGTACTCCCCGACGCTAGCACAGATACGCAGTATTTT. The rearrangement joins TRBV6-1 to TRBJ2-3; D uncertain. Germline loops: CDR1 MNHNS, CDR2 SASEGT. Trimming stripped 4 bases from V and 0 bases from J, with 14 bases between. This CDR3 has 16 residues.

This rearrangement joins TRBV5-8 to TRBJ2-5; 8 bases are shared with TRBD2. With 5 bases clipped from V and 5 bases from J, the junction kept 8 bases outside the gene matches. In germline, CDR1 is SGHTS, CDR2 YDEGEE. This CDR3 is 14 amino acids long. The CDR3 DNA is TGTGCCAGCAGTTTCGGGGGGGCTCGGGAGACCCAGTACTTC. As protein: CASSFGGARETQYF.

The chain combines TRBV2 with TRBJ2-5; D gene ambiguous. The CDR3 has 12 amino acids. Germline lookup yields CDR1 SNHLY and CDR2 FYNNEI. V was cut by 6 bases and J by 4 bases, with 9 bases left in between. CDR3 sequence (DNA): TGTGCCAGCAGGCCCCTAGGAGAGACCCAGTACTTC. Its translation: CASRPLGETQYF. Supplemented by reference TRBV2 and TRBJ2-5, the full variable domain reads EPEVTQTPSHQVTQMGQEVILRCVPISNHLYFYWYRQILGQKVEFLVSFYNNEISEKSEIFDDQFSVERPDGSNFTLKIRSTKLEDSAMYFCASRPLGETQYFGPGTRLLVL.

CDR3 loop: CASSFRQGVGYTF. The CDR3 DNA sequence: TGTGCCAGCAGCTTTCGACAGGGGGTTGGCTACACCTTC. This chain joins TRBV5-6 and TRBJ1-2; 9 bases fit TRBD1. V was clipped by 2 bases and J by 7 bases; unmatched bases: 3. Germline-derived CDR1 and CDR2 are SGHDT and YYEEEE. This CDR3 has 13 residues.

This chain uses TRBV28 with TRBJ1-1, with a tentative D call TRBD1 (6 bases). This CDR3 comprises 12 residues. Per the germline V gene, CDR1 is MDHEN and CDR2 is SYDVKM. Trimming left V 8 bases short and J 8 bases short, with 15 bases between. The CDR3 sequence: CASVGGRSEAFF. DNA for the CDR3: TGTGCCAGCGTTGGGGGGCGAAGCGAAGCTTTCTTT.

The chain links TRBV28 to TRBJ1-1, with TRBD1 identical over 7 bases. The ends lost 5 bases at V and 1 base at J; junction bases unmatched: 10. CDR1 is MDHEN and CDR2 is SYDVKM in the germline V gene. CDR3 size: 16 residues. CDR3 region: CASSPPLDRRNTEAFF. For the CDR3, the DNA is TGTGCCAGCAGTCCACCCCTGGACAGGAGGAACACTGAAGCTTTCTTT.

This clone was observed a few times. The chain recombines TRBV19 with TRBJ1-5; 7 bases agree with TRBD1. There are 15 residues in the CDR3. Germline V gene sequence: CDR1 LNHDA, CDR2 SQIVND (reference sequence). The V segment lost 1 base and the J segment 4 bases; nucleotides outside the gene matches: 4. CDR3 DNA: TGTGCCAGTAGTATAGTTGGGACAGAGAATCAGCCCCAGCATTTT. Protein sequence: CASSIVGTENQPQHF. Full variable domain (missing parts from reference TRBV19 and TRBJ1-5): DGGITQSPKYLFRKEGQNVTLSCEQNLNHDAMYWYRQDPGQGLRLIYYSQIVNDFQKGDIAEGYSVSREKKESFPLTVTSAQKNPTAFYLCASSIVGTENQPQHFGDGTRLSIL.

V is TRBV5-6 and J is TRBJ2-1, with D unresolved. This CDR3 is built from 18 residues. The germline CDR1 and CDR2 sequences are SGHDT and YYEEEE. V lost 3 bases and J lost 2, with 21 bases in between. The CDR3 sequence is CASSWAGTTSEPYNEQFF. The CDR3 coding sequence is TGTGCCAGCAGCTGGGCCGGCACTACATCGGAGCCCTACAATGAGCAGTTCTTC. Drawing the rest from reference TRBV5-6 and TRBJ2-1, the complete variable domain is DAGVTQSPTHLIKTRGQQVTLRCSPKSGHDTVSWYQQALGQGPQFIFQYYEEEERQRGNFPDRFSGHQFPNYSSELNVNALLLGDSALYLCASSWAGTTSEPYNEQFFGPGTRLTVL.

V and J are TRBV19 and TRBJ1-4; D uncertain. Germline CDR1 and CDR2: LNHDA and SQIVND (reference sequence). The CDR3 runs 17 residues. V was shortened by 3 bases and J by 5 bases, with 19 bases between the two germline ends. The CDR3 spells CASSIGRFLRNNEKLFF. In nucleotides, the CDR3 is TGTGCCAGTAGTATCGGGAGGTTTCTCCGCAACAATGAAAAACTGTTTTTT.

V and J are TRBV7-9 and TRBJ2-7; unclear D gene. V lost 1 base, J lost 4 bases, and 8 bases lay in between. Germline CDR1 and CDR2: SEHNR and FQNEAQ (reference sequence). The CDR3 is 13 amino acids. This chain's CDR3 is CASSLVPEYEQYF. CDR3 nucleotide sequence: TGTGCCAGCAGCTTAGTCCCGGAGTACGAGCAGTACTTC.

The CDR3 DNA sequence: TGTGCCAGCAGTGAACTAGCGGGGGGCAATGAGCAGTTCTTC. Its translation is CASSELAGGNEQFF. The rearrangement joins TRBV6-4 to TRBJ2-1; 12 bases fit TRBD2. CDR1 and CDR2 (germline): MRHNA, SNTAGT. The length of the CDR3 is 14 residues. V lost 3 bases, J lost 6 bases, and 0 bases stayed unmatched.

The rearrangement uses TRBV7-9 and TRBJ2-1; D unclear. Looked up from germline, CDR1 is SEHNR and CDR2 is FQNEAQ (reference sequence). The length of the CDR3 is 16 residues. The V and J ends lost 1 base and 2 bases respectively, with 12 bases between them. CDR3 sequence (DNA): TGTGCCAGCAGCTTAGTGGTGGGTAGTGCCTACAATGAGCAGTTCTTC. Translated, it gives CASSLVVGSAYNEQFF.

The rearrangement links TRBV9 to TRBJ2-5; unclear D gene. This CDR3 region has 16 residues. CDR1 SGDLS and CDR2 YYNGEE come from the germline V gene. V was cut by 4 bases and J by 7 bases, with 23 bases left in between. The CDR3 DNA reads TGTGCCAGCAGCCCACTCTCACAGTCCCAGCATGGGACCCAGTACTTC. Translation: CASSPLSQSQHGTQYF.

The chain uses TRBV2 and TRBJ2-5; D remains unclear. Germline CDR1 is SNHLY and CDR2 is FYNNEI. The CDR3 has 12 residues. Trimming stripped 7 bases from V and 1 base from J, with 7 bases between. CDR3: CASMRSQETQYF. The CDR3 nucleotides read TGTGCCAGCATGCGGAGCCAAGAGACCCAGTACTTC.

The chain links TRBV28 to TRBJ2-2; the match to TRBD2 covers 8 bases. Germline V gene data show CDR1 as MDHEN and CDR2 as SYDVKM. CDR3 size: 14 residues. The V segment lost 2 bases and the J segment 5 bases; nucleotides outside the gene matches: 1. CDR3 DNA: TGTGCCAGCAGTTTAGGCGGGGGGACCGGGGAGCTGTTTTTT. This codes for CASSLGGGTGELFF. The variable domain in full, with the rest retrieved from reference TRBV28 and TRBJ2-2, is DVKVTQSSRYLVKRTGEKVFLECVQDMDHENMFWYRQDPGLGLRLIYFSYDVKMKEKGDIPEGYSVSREKKERFSLILESASTNQTSMYLCASSLGGGTGELFFGEGSRLTVL.

This clone was seen a handful of times. V is TRBV28 and J is TRBJ1-3; tentative D call: TRBD1 (6 bases). The ends were cut back, 6 bases at V and 3 bases at J, with 15 bases in the middle. Per the germline V gene, CDR1 is MDHEN and CDR2 is SYDVKM. CDR3 length: 15 amino acids. The CDR3 loop is CASSGTTGLGNTIYF. As DNA, the CDR3 is TGTGCCAGCAGCGGAACAACAGGGCTTGGAAACACCATATATTTT.